These T cell receptor beta chains were read from a single sample in a study of identical twins. TCRdb called the 5' RACE reads again in MiXCR, with one record for every CDR3 protein. The table includes 1.5 million to 2 million distinct CDR3 sequences, about 32% detected once. Sequencing was performed on cord blood. Receptors originate from a newborn girl in good health. CDR3s include the opening cysteine and the closing phenylalanine or tryptophan. Fields, in order: clone size, V gene, CDR3 length, CDR3 protein. Clone size is given for some rows only: seen once, a few or many times, or a class if the clone is expanded.

.	TRBV6-1	14	CASTTGQLDQPQHF
many	TRBV27	14	CASSSDYCTDTQYF
.	TRBV11-2	15	CASSLAPLAHNEQYF
few	TRBV6-2/TRBV6-3	12	CASSWRSGELFF
few	TRBV20-1	14	CSARVQSAYNEQFF
.	TRBV28	13	CASTQLSTDTQYF
.	TRBV12-3/TRBV12-4	12	CASSFPGVEQYF
.	TRBV5-1	15	CASSPSAGLLDTQYF
few	TRBV20-1	13	CSASVPGADTQYF
.	TRBV3-1	16	CASSQGGTGIHYGYTF
many	TRBV6-5	11	CASGQGQPQHF
.	TRBV12-3/TRBV12-4	16	CASSLGWDSPNSPLHF
.	TRBV5-8	12	CASTNPGGTQYF
few	TRBV5-1	14	CASKQGRYNEKLFF
.	TRBV12-3/TRBV12-4	13	CASRSGSNYGYTF
.	TRBV9	15	CASSVALAGIYEQYF
.	TRBV2	14	CASSPARGDTEAFF
.	TRBV29-1	11	CSVDPSNEQYF
.	TRBV27	15	CASSLSVVSSYEQYF
.	TRBV7-2	18	CASSLARFFWGNTGELFF
.	TRBV10-1	12	CASSADSDEQFF
.	TRBV10-3	14	CAISAIGRNQPQHF
few	TRBV7-9	17	CASSLTRVAPLNTEAFF
.	TRBV5-6	16	CASSNITRTRFNEQFF
.	TRBV6-5	16	CASSYGFTGSSYEQYF
.	TRBV28	15	CASSLWRDGTDTQYF
.	TRBV10-2	13	CASSPDRVKTRYF
.	TRBV7-9	13	CASSLDDEVEAFF
few	TRBV7-2	14	CASSLVSSWDGYTF
few	TRBV7-2	16	CASSSTGTRYQETQYF
few	TRBV27	13	CASPGGPGNEQFF
.	TRBV11-2	15	CASSLSVVAPYEQYF
few	TRBV6-1	13	CASSADVRYGYTF
few	TRBV7-6	15	CASSSPGGSGTEAFF
.	TRBV20-1	13	CSARKDRGAEQYF
few	TRBV20-1	15	CSASSLRGVDNEQFF
few	TRBV12-3/TRBV12-4	15	CASSRDRGFNYGYTF
few	TRBV29-1	14	CSVPGPPRGEKLFF
.	TRBV29-1	12	CSVERPQETQFF
.	TRBV7-2	14	CTSSLGQNNEKLFF
few	TRBV10-3	15	CAISASGPSTDTQYF
few	TRBV3-1	13	CASSQLGRDEQFF
few	TRBV5-1	12	CASRAFTYEQYF
.	TRBV25-1	14	CASKARTGGNEQFF